The rows below give T cell receptor beta chains drawn from one sample of a study of blood T cell repertoires in COVID-19. The assay was immunoSEQ multiplex PCR, and TCRdb's table has in-frame clones only and misses some. Altogether about 58,000 clones are present, 75% to 90% being singletons, with the ten largest covering roughly 8%. Sequencing was performed on peripheral blood. The receptors were gathered from a woman in her seventies with active COVID-19. Each CDR3 is given with its conserved first and last residue. A D gene is named only where the DNA matches it firmly. Clone size appears in some rows only: once, few, many, or a class for an expanded clone.

j_call	v_call	d_call	clone_size	cdr3_aa	cdr3_nt
TRBJ1-5	TRBV6-5	-	-	CASTLIRQVGQPQHF	TGTGCCAGCACCCTAATTCGACAGGTCGGACAGCCCCAGCATTTT
TRBJ2-7	TRBV5-1	-	-	CASSPSPSYEQYF	TGCGCCAGCAGCCCGTCCCCGTCCTACGAGCAGTACTTC
TRBJ2-3	TRBV19	TRBD2	-	CASSIGSGATDTQYF	TGTGCCAGTAGTATTGGTAGCGGGGCCACAGATACGCAGTATTTT
TRBJ1-2	TRBV5-3	-	-	CARRPTGDSSLNYGYTF	TGTGCCAGAAGGCCTACAGGCGACTCATCTCTAAACTATGGCTACACCTTC
TRBJ1-2	TRBV3-1/TRBV3-2	-	-	CASSQGQPPRGYTF	TGTGCCAGCAGCCAGGGACAACCCCCGCGCGGCTACACCTTC
TRBJ2-5	TRBV11-3	-	-	CASSLGLQETQYF	TGTGCCAGCAGCTTAGGACTCCAAGAGACCCAGTACTTC
TRBJ2-5	TRBV18	-	few	CASSPPGSQETQYF	TGTGCCAGCTCACCACCGGGCAGTCAAGAGACCCAGTACTTC
TRBJ1-1	TRBV28	TRBD1	-	CASSFSRGVGDTEAFF	TGTGCCAGCAGTTTTTCCAGGGGGGTGGGAGACACTGAAGCTTTCTTT
TRBJ1-6	TRBV28	-	-	CASSFGHPNSPLHF	TGTGCCAGCAGTTTTGGGCACCCCAATTCACCCCTCCACTTT
TRBJ2-5	TRBV4-1	-	-	CASSQEDRQETQYF	TGCGCCAGCAGCCAGGAGGACAGACAAGAGACCCAGTACTTC
TRBJ2-1	TRBV4-1	TRBD2	-	CASSLLAGGHNEQFF	TGCGCCAGCAGCCTACTAGCGGGAGGACACAATGAGCAGTTCTTC
TRBJ2-7	TRBV5-4	TRBD2	-	CASSSRTSGSPEQYF	TGTGCCAGCAGCTCGCGGACTAGCGGGAGCCCGGAGCAGTACTTC
TRBJ2-3	TRBV20-1	TRBD2	-	CSASQRERTDTQYF	TGCAGTGCTAGTCAGCGGGAGAGGACAGATACGCAGTATTTT
TRBJ2-7	TRBV7-9	-	-	CASSLDAGRHEQYF	TGTGCCAGCAGCTTAGATGCAGGCCGCCACGAGCAGTACTTC